A selection of T cell receptor beta chains follows, all from one sample in a study of cytomegalovirus exposure and HLA in healthy donors. Data came from immunoSEQ multiplex PCR; TCRdb stores just in-frame clones and leaves some out. The sample yields about 83,000 clones, less than 85% seen once. Sequences were obtained from PBMCs. Receptor source: a man in his 60s in good health and CMV-seronegative. CDR3s include the opening cysteine and the closing phenylalanine or tryptophan. The D gene is left open where the match is weak. Clone size is not always given. Where it is, it says once, few, many or a class for expanded clones.

v_gene	abundance	d_gene	j_gene	CDR3nt	CDR3aa
TRBV19	.	.	TRBJ2-1	TGTGCCAGTAGTCCGGAGTTGGATGAGCAGTTCTTC	CASSPELDEQFF
TRBV4-2	once	.	TRBJ2-1	TGTGCCAGCAGCCAAGTGAGGGGGGGGCAGTTCTTC	CASSQVRGGQFF
TRBV19	.	.	TRBJ1-1	TGTGCCCCCCTTTGGGTTCCTCTCGGGACTGAAGCTTTCTTT	CAPLWVPLGTEAFF
TRBV11-3	few	.	TRBJ2-1	TGTGCCAGCAGCTTAGCGGCTAGCGAAAATGAGCAGTTCTTC	CASSLAASENEQFF
TRBV7-6	.	.	TRBJ2-7	TGTGCCAGCAGCCCACTGGGGGGGCCGGGGCAGTACTTC	CASSPLGGPGQYF
TRBV6-5	.	.	TRBJ1-2	TGTGCCAGCAGTCCCACAGGGATTGGCTACACCTTC	CASSPTGIGYTF
TRBV6-5	.	.	TRBJ2-7	TGTGCCAGCAGTTACACTAGCAGTTTTCTACGAGGGCAGTACTTC	CASSYTSSFLRGQYF
TRBV27	once	TRBD1	TRBJ2-7	TGTGCCAGCAGAGGGACAGGGAAAGTCGAGCAGTACTTC	CASRGTGKVEQYF
TRBV27	once	TRBD2	TRBJ2-7	TGTGCCAGCAGTGGCAAACTAGCGGGGAAACCCTACGAGCAGTACTTC	CASSGKLAGKPYEQYF
TRBV7-9	.	TRBD2	TRBJ2-5	TGTGCCAGCAGCAACGGGGACTATCAAGAGACCCAGTACTTC	CASSNGDYQETQYF
TRBV6-1	.	.	TRBJ1-1	TGTGCCAGCAGTGCCGGAGCTGAAGCTTTCTTT	CASSAGAEAFF
TRBV10-3	few	TRBD1	TRBJ1-2	TGTGCCATCAGTGAGACGGACAGGGGGCGATTTTTTGGCTACACCTTC	CAISETDRGRFFGYTF
TRBV6-5	.	TRBD1	TRBJ1-2	TGTGCCAGCAGTTACTCCGGCGACAGGGGGCTCGGCTACACCTTC	CASSYSGDRGLGYTF
TRBV5-5	.	.	TRBJ2-5	TGTGCCAGCACGGGGATAAACCAAGAGACCCAGTACTTC	CASTGINQETQYF
TRBV5-5	.	.	TRBJ1-1	TGTGCCAGCAGCTCCGGAGGGGGGGGCACTGAAGCTTTCTTT	CASSSGGGGTEAFF
TRBV5-1	.	.	TRBJ1-2	TGCGCCAGCAGCTTGGGCCAGAAGTCAGGCTACACCTTC	CASSLGQKSGYTF
TRBV10-3	.	TRBD1	TRBJ2-1	TGTGCCATCAGTGGGGGACAGGGGGTTCTAGTTGAGCAGTTCTTC	CAISGGQGVLVEQFF
TRBV12-1	.	.	TRBJ2-7	TGTGCCGGAGACGACGAGAGCTCCTACGAGCAGTACTTC	CAGDDESSYEQYF
TRBV7-2	.	TRBD2	TRBJ2-3	TGTGCCAGCAGCCCGGGACTAGCGGGCGTCGGGGATACGCAGTATTTT	CASSPGLAGVGDTQYF
TRBV30	.	TRBD1	TRBJ1-1	TGTGCCTGGAGCAGAGCGACAGGGGGGAACACTGAAGCTTTCTTT	CAWSRATGGNTEAFF
TRBV11-2	.	TRBD2	TRBJ2-2	TGTGCCAGCAGCCTATTTCCGGGGGGACGGAACACCGGGGAGCTGTTTTTT	CASSLFPGGRNTGELFF
TRBV6-1	.	.	TRBJ2-7	TGTGCCAGCAGTGAAGCCCAGGCCCAAGCAGGGTACGAGCAGTACTTC	CASSEAQAQAGYEQYF
TRBV11-3	.	.	TRBJ2-2	TGTGCCAGCAGCAAGCATAGGGGGGGCGGTACCGGGGAGCTGTTTTTT	CASSKHRGGGTGELFF
TRBV30	.	TRBD2	TRBJ2-1	TGTGCCTGGAGTGTTCAGACGGGGGGGAGTTATGAGCAGTTCTTC	CAWSVQTGGSYEQFF
TRBV7-3	.	TRBD1	TRBJ1-5	TGTGCCAGCAGCTCCCCACCTCGGACAGGGCTGGGAGGCAATCAGCCCCAGCATTTT	CASSSPPRTGLGGNQPQHF
TRBV2	.	TRBD2	TRBJ2-3	TGTGCCAGCTCACCCTGGGGCGGGGGAACAGATACGCAGTATTTT	CASSPWGGGTDTQYF
TRBV5-3	.	.	TRBJ1-1	TGTGCCAGAAGCGACCCAGACAGACACTATTACCCTGAAGACACTGAAGCTTTCTTT	CARSDPDRHYYPEDTEAFF
TRBV5-4	.	TRBD2	TRBJ2-3	TGTGCCAGCAGCTTGGAAGGAGCGGGGTCGTGGTATTTT	CASSLEGAGSWYF
TRBV6-1	.	.	TRBJ1-1	TGTGCCAGCAGTGAAATTGGGGGCGCAGGTGAAGCTTTCTTT	CASSEIGGAGEAFF
TRBV19	once	TRBD1	TRBJ2-3	TGTGCCAGTAGTTCCCCCGGGACAGGGGCTTCAGATACGCAGTATTTT	CASSSPGTGASDTQYF
TRBV6-5	.	.	TRBJ1-1	TGTGCCAGCCGGAACAGAAACACTGAAGCTTTCTTT	CASRNRNTEAFF
TRBV21-1	.	.	TRBJ2-1	TGTGCCAGCAGCTCACCCCCCCCAAAAGCTAATGAGCAGTTCTTC	CASSSPPPKANEQFF
TRBV9	once	.	TRBJ1-6	TGTGCCAGCAGCGTAGAACAGGGAAATTCACCCCTCCACTTT	CASSVEQGNSPLHF
TRBV4-1	few	TRBD1	TRBJ1-6	TGCGCCAGCAGCGATGACCGTGGCAGGGGGAATTCACCCCTCCACTTT	CASSDDRGRGNSPLHF
TRBV5-5	.	TRBD1	TRBJ2-7	TGTGCCAGCAGCTGGAGACAGGGCACCTACGAGCAGTACTTC	CASSWRQGTYEQYF
TRBV7-9	.	.	TRBJ1-1	TGTGCCAGCAGCTCGGGGGGGGCTGAAGCTTTCTTT	CASSSGGAEAFF
TRBV5-8	.	.	TRBJ2-7	TGTGCCAGCAGCTTCGGGTCCTCCTACGAGCAGTACTTC	CASSFGSSYEQYF
TRBV27	.	TRBD1	TRBJ1-5	TGTGCCAGCGGGAGGACAGGGGGCCTGTATAGCAATCAGCCCCAGCATTTT	CASGRTGGLYSNQPQHF
TRBV2	.	.	TRBJ1-2	TGTGCCAGCAGTGGGCGGCCGGCGGGCTACACCTTC	CASSGRPAGYTF
TRBV6-5	once	.	TRBJ2-1	TGTGCCAGCAGTTACGCGCGGACACGGAATGAGCAGTTCTTC	CASSYARTRNEQFF
TRBV5-1	.	TRBD2	TRBJ2-5	TGCGCCAGCAGCGCGGGACTAGCGGGGGGGCTCTCTCAAGAGACCCAGTACTTC	CASSAGLAGGLSQETQYF
TRBV7-3	.	.	TRBJ2-1	TGTGCCAGCAGCTTAAGCCCCCCAGGTGGGGCCGGGTCTTTGGGTGAGCAGTTCTTC	CASSLSPPGGAGSLGEQFF
TRBV19	.	.	TRBJ1-5	TGTGCCAGTAGTATTGGGGCAGGTCACTCGTCCCAGCATTTT	CASSIGAGHSSQHF
TRBV6-1	.	TRBD1	TRBJ2-7	TGTGCCAGCAGCAGGACAGGGGACGAGCAGTACTTC	CASSRTGDEQYF
TRBV30	.	.	TRBJ1-3	TGTGCCTGGAGTGGCGGGTCCAGGGGAGGAAACACCATATATTTT	CAWSGGSRGGNTIYF
TRBV7-3	few	TRBD1	TRBJ2-7	TGTGCCGGTGGACAGGGGGCTTACGAGCAGTACTTC	CAGGQGAYEQYF
TRBV6-5	.	.	TRBJ2-7	TGTGCCAGCAGTAGGAGGGGACAGCTAGTCTACGAGCAGTACTTC	CASSRRGQLVYEQYF
TRBV2	.	.	TRBJ2-1	TGTGCCAGCAGCCCCATTTTGGGGCATGAGCAGTTCTTC	CASSPILGHEQFF
TRBV27	.	.	TRBJ1-3	TGTGCCAGCAGTTTACGGGGTGGCTCTGGAAACACCATATATTTT	CASSLRGGSGNTIYF
TRBV29-1	.	.	TRBJ1-2	TGCAGCGTTGACTTATCCGCAGGGGCAGCTACTAACTATGGCTACACCTTC	CSVDLSAGAATNYGYTF
TRBV12-5	.	.	TRBJ2-7	TGTGCTAGTGGTTTGGCCTGGAATCCCGGTGGGAGCTCCTACGAGCAGTACTTC	CASGLAWNPGGSSYEQYF
TRBV27	.	.	TRBJ2-3	TGTGCCAGCAGCATACCGGGACTCACCACAGATACGCAGTATTTT	CASSIPGLTTDTQYF
TRBV11-2	.	.	TRBJ2-5	TGTGCCAGCAGCTGGCAGGGGCAAGAGACCCAGTACTTC	CASSWQGQETQYF
TRBV11-2	.	.	TRBJ1-3	TGTGCCAGCAGCGCTCTAAGCTCTGGAAACACCATATATTTT	CASSALSSGNTIYF
TRBV5-1	.	.	TRBJ2-3	TGCGCCAGCAGCTTTATTTCAGATACGCAGTATTTT	CASSFISDTQYF